The 9 T cell receptor beta chains below all came from one sample that was sequenced in a study of CD8+CD57+ T cells in acquired aplastic anemia. Both TCR beta VDJ combination and CDR3 sequence profiling were carried out. Genomic DNA was the template for this profiling. MiXCR, run by TCRdb on the reads, gives a single entry per CDR3 protein. The table shows roughly 58,000 distinct CDR3 sequences, with 50% to 70% occurring only once. Specimen: sorted CD4+, CD8+, or CD8+CD57+ T cells (not recorded which) from PBMCs. These receptors were obtained from a human donor in good health, serving as a control.

This clonotype was counted ten times or more. The J gene is TRBJ1-2, the V gene TRBV28; D is ambiguous. This CDR3 comprises 14 residues. CDR1 is MDHEN and CDR2 is SYDVKM in the germline V gene. V lost 5 bases, J lost 5 bases, and 15 bases lay in between. The CDR3: CASSVLRGGYGYTF. The CDR3 bases are TGTGCCAGCAGTGTACTCCGGGGTGGGTATGGCTACACCTTC.

For this clonotype: This may stem from a read error, because a much larger clone lies one nucleotide away. The rearrangement links TRBV6-2 or TRBV6-3 to TRBJ1-2; 7 bases agree with TRBD1. The CDR3 is made up of 13 amino acids. J lost 10 bases, V lost 0 bases, and 5 bases had no gene match. Per the germline V gene, CDR1 is MNHEY and CDR2 is SVGEGT. CDR3 sequence (DNA): TGTGCCAGCAGTTACTCAGGGGGCAGCGACTACACCTTC. This gives the protein CASSYSGGSDYTF.

In this sample, this clonotype turned up a few times. The chain links TRBV6-2 or TRBV6-3 to TRBJ2-1; 10 nucleotides agree with TRBD2. Germline V gene data show CDR1 as MNHEY and CDR2 as SVGEGT. The CDR3 covers 20 residues. V lost 0 bases and J lost 4; bases outside the gene matches: 15. The CDR3 is CASSYSGLALGGPIYNEQFF. As DNA, the CDR3 is TGTGCCAGCAGTTACTCGGGACTAGCGCTGGGAGGGCCAATATACAATGAGCAGTTCTTC.

Concerning this clonotype: Germline and junction disagree at one end, which may indicate a read error. The V call is TRBV2, the J call TRBJ2-5, with 9 bases identical to TRBD1. The CDR3 length is 15 residues. CDR1 and CDR2 from the germline V gene are SNHLY and FYNNEI. CDR3 nucleotide sequence: TGCGCCAGCGTTACCGGGACAGGGTCACAAGAGACCCAGTACTTC. The encoded protein is CASVTGTGSQETQYF.

The chain combines TRBV15 with TRBJ1-5; 11 bases are a match to TRBD1. V was pared by 4 bases and J by 6 bases, with 5 bases of the junction left unmatched. CDR1 is LNHNV, CDR2 YYDKDF, per germline (reference sequence). The CDR3 totals 15 residues. CDR3 DNA: TGTGCCACCAGCATTGGGACAGGGGGGGGTCAGCCCCAGCATTTT. Encoded protein: CATSIGTGGGQPQHF.

This clonotype was counted ten times or more. The rearrangement uses TRBV6-1 and TRBJ1-3, with a weak D call TRBD1 (5 bases). V lost 6 bases and J 2 bases, leaving 8 bases between the germline ends. CDR3 length: 13 residues. The germline V gene has CDR1 MNHNS and CDR2 SASEGT. The CDR3 DNA reads as TGTGCCAGCAGATGGGGACCTGGAAACACCATATATTTT. This translates into CASRWGPGNTIYF.

About this clonotype: At one end, the junction sequence differs from germline, possibly due to a read error. This sequence joins TRBV7-7 and TRBJ2-7; 7 positions match TRBD1. Germline lookup yields CDR1 SSHAT and CDR2 FNYEAQ (reference sequence). The CDR3 extends over 16 amino acids. CDR3 nucleotides: TGTGCTAGCAGCTTAGAGGTTAGGGGGCAATCCTACGAGCAGTACTTC. This codes for CASSLEVRGQSYEQYF. The complete variable domain, with remaining parts taken from reference TRBV7-7 and TRBJ2-7, reads GAGVSQSPRYKVTKRGQDVTLRCDPISSHATLYWYQQALGQGPEFLTYFNYEAQPDKSGLPSDRFSAERPEGSISTLTIQRTEQRDSAMYRCASSLEVRGQSYEQYFGPGTRLTVT.

This chain joins TRBV13 and TRBJ1-2, with D unresolved. V gave up 0 bases and J gave up 7 bases, with 3 bases separating them. This CDR3 spans 11 amino acids. CDR1 and CDR2 (germline): PRHDT, FYEKMQ (reference sequence). The CDR3: CASSLGRGYTF. CDR3 sequence (DNA): TGTGCCAGCAGCTTAGGCCGTGGCTACACCTTC.

The table lists this clonotype with many counts. The J gene is TRBJ1-5, the V gene TRBV19, with TRBD1 identical over 11 bases. Unmatched junction bases numbered 5, after V lost 4 bases and J lost 3 bases. The CDR3 covers 16 residues. Germline V gene data show CDR1 as LNHDA and CDR2 as SQIVND (reference sequence). CDR3 in amino acids: CASSTWDRGANQPQHF. As DNA, the CDR3 is TGTGCCAGTAGTACATGGGACAGGGGGGCCAATCAGCCCCAGCATTTT.